These 31 T cell receptor beta chains came from one sample sequenced in a study of cytomegalovirus exposure and HLA in healthy donors. PCR involved 60 Vbeta and 13 Jbeta primers. Clones were sequenced by immunoSEQ multiplex PCR, and TCRdb holds only the in-frame ones, with some missing. The sample records about 180,000 clones, approximately 81% being singletons. The sample comprised PBMCs. Receptor source: a male donor in good health and CMV-seronegative.

The CDR3 protein is CASSYQTGQNEKLFF. As DNA, the CDR3 is TGTGCCAGCAGTTACCAGACAGGGCAAAATGAAAAACTGTTTTTT. The J gene is TRBJ1-4, the V gene TRBV28, with 7 bases fitting TRBD1. The junction had 7 bases not matched to a gene; V was cut back by 4 bases and J by 5 bases. The germline CDR1 and CDR2 sequences are MDHEN and SYDVKM. The CDR3 is 15 residues long.

The chain links TRBV9 to TRBJ2-2; 8 positions agree with TRBD1. V shed 4 bases, J shed 6 bases, and the junction held 8 bases outside the gene matches. Germline V gene lookup returns CDR1 SGDLS and CDR2 YYNGEE. This CDR3 spans 15 amino acids. CDR3 loop: CASSTRQGLAGELFF. The CDR3 nucleotides read TGTGCCAGCAGCACCCGACAGGGGCTAGCCGGGGAGCTGTTTTTT.

This clone showed up just a few times. The J gene is TRBJ1-1, the V gene TRBV19, with 7 positions matching TRBD1. Germline trimming cut 11 bases from V and 4 bases from J; bases unmatched to any gene: 7. Germline CDR1 and CDR2: LNHDA and SQIVND (reference sequence). There are 12 residues in the CDR3. The CDR3 region is CAGKGAGTEAFF. The CDR3 nucleotides are TGTGCCGGCAAGGGGGCGGGCACTGAAGCTTTCTTT.

V is TRBV5-1 and J is TRBJ2-5; 11 bases are shared with TRBD2. The J segment lost 3 bases and the V segment lost 0 bases, leaving 7 bases of the junction unmatched. Germline values: CDR1 SGHRS, CDR2 YFSETQ. This CDR3 has 17 amino acids. This CDR3 is CASSLGLAGNTEETQYF. The CDR3 nucleotides read TGCGCCAGCAGCTTGGGACTAGCGGGAAACACCGAAGAGACCCAGTACTTC.

The chain joins TRBV7-9 to TRBJ1-2, with 8 bases lining up with TRBD1. Trimming removed 5 bases from V and 4 bases from J; junction bases left unmatched: 9. This CDR3 is built from 15 residues. Germline V gene lookup returns CDR1 SEHNR and CDR2 FQNEAQ (reference sequence). In DNA form, the CDR3 reads TGTGCCAGCAGCCCAGCCGGTCAGGGGGCCTATGGCTACACCTTC. Translation gives CASSPAGQGAYGYTF.

This clone was recorded a few times. This chain uses TRBV4-3 with TRBJ1-1; D possibly corresponds to TRBD1 (5 bases). V lost 0 bases and J lost 4, with 15 bases in between. This CDR3 contains 16 residues. Looked up from germline, CDR1 is LGHNA and CDR2 is YSLEER. CDR3: CASSQDIGGASTEAFF. CDR3 DNA: TGCGCCAGCAGCCAAGATATAGGAGGGGCAAGCACTGAAGCTTTCTTT.

V gene TRBV7-6 combines with J gene TRBJ2-7; 10 bases fit TRBD1. Germline V gene sequence: CDR1 SGHVS, CDR2 FNYEAQ. The V gene end was trimmed by 5 bases and the J gene end by 7 bases; junction bases not matched to a gene: 8. There are 14 residues in the CDR3. The CDR3 spells CASSRRDRGGEQYF. In nucleotides, the CDR3 is TGTGCCAGCAGCCGGAGGGACAGGGGAGGGGAGCAGTACTTC.

The chain carries TRBV4-3 and TRBJ2-2; 8 bases align to TRBD2. The CDR3 is made up of 15 amino acids. V lost 0 bases and J lost 8; bases outside the gene matches: 5. In germline, CDR1 is LGHNA, CDR2 YSLEER. CDR3 sequence: CASSQDLASGGELFF. In DNA form, the CDR3 reads TGCGCCAGCAGCCAAGATCTCGCTAGCGGGGGGGAGCTGTTTTTT.

This clone was seen more than once but under ten times. The V gene is TRBV6-1, the J gene TRBJ1-2; TRBD1 aligns across 7 bases. J gave up 6 bases and V 3 bases, and 7 bases lay outside the gene matches. The CDR3 contains 14 residues. Germline V lookup: CDR1 MNHNS, CDR2 SASEGT. As DNA, the CDR3 is TGTGCCAGCAGTGAGATCCGGGACAGCCATGGCTACACCTTC. It codes for CASSEIRDSHGYTF.

The count of this clone is one. This sequence joins TRBV12-5 and TRBJ2-5; TRBD1 agrees at 8 bases. V trimming: 6 bases; J trimming: 10 bases; junction bases outside the gene matches: 10. Germline V gives CDR1 LGHNT, CDR2 FRNRAP. The CDR3 length is 13 residues. CDR3 DNA: TGTGCTAGTGGGTCAGACAGGGGACTTGACCAGTACTTC. It yields the protein CASGSDRGLDQYF.

A single count supports this clone. This chain connects TRBV27 to TRBJ2-7; 7 nucleotides align to TRBD2. The junction had 5 bases not matched to a gene; V was cut back by 4 bases and J by 2 bases. Germline lookup yields CDR1 MNHEY and CDR2 SMNVEV (reference sequence). The CDR3 covers 14 residues. The CDR3: CASSYGGGPYEQYF. For the CDR3, the DNA is TGTGCCAGCAGTTACGGGGGAGGGCCCTACGAGCAGTACTTC.

The V and J genes are TRBV19 and TRBJ2-7; tentative D call: TRBD1 (6 bases). The V end lost 3 bases, the J end lost 2 bases, and 14 bases lay between the germline ends. Germline CDR1 is LNHDA and CDR2 is SQIVND (reference sequence). The CDR3 has 15 amino acids. The CDR3 sequence is CASSMGDTAAYEQYF. CDR3 DNA sequence: TGTGCCAGTAGTATGGGGGACACCGCGGCCTACGAGCAGTACTTC.

The chain carries TRBV23-1 and TRBJ1-2, with D unresolved. TRBV23-1 is sorted into the ORF group, with uncertain function. The germline V and J ends were trimmed by 0 bases and 5 bases, with 10 bases remaining between them. CDR3 length equals 14 residues. Here the CDR3 reads CASSQSRELYGYTF. The CDR3 DNA follows: TGCGCCAGCAGTCAATCCCGGGAATTGTATGGCTACACCTTC.

The chain uses TRBV5-4 and TRBJ2-7; D perhaps matches TRBD1 (6 bases). V gave up 3 bases and J gave up 6 bases, with 13 bases separating them. The CDR3 extends over 13 amino acids. Per the germline V gene, CDR1 is SGHNT and CDR2 is YYREEE (reference sequence). CDR3 protein: CASSSYRAGEQYF. The DNA for the CDR3 is TGTGCCAGCAGCTCTTACAGGGCCGGCGAGCAGTACTTC. Drawing the rest from reference TRBV5-4 and TRBJ2-7, the complete variable domain is ETGVTQSPTHLIKTRGQQVTLRCSSQSGHNTVSWYQQALGQGPQFIFQYYREEENGRGNFPPRFSGLQFPNYSSELNVNALELDDSALYLCASSSYRAGEQYFGPGTRLTVT.

The chain couples TRBV19 to TRBJ1-2; TRBD1 matches 10 bases. The CDR3 consists of 12 residues. V lost 6 bases to trimming and J lost 6 bases; unmatched junction nucleotides: 1. Germline V gene sequence: CDR1 LNHDA, CDR2 SQIVND (reference sequence). The CDR3 sequence is CASRGTGDGYTF. Written as DNA, the CDR3 is TGTGCCAGTAGAGGGACAGGGGATGGCTACACCTTC.

This clone was seen only a few times. The chain joins TRBV6-5 to TRBJ1-1; no clear D. The CDR3 is 14 residues long. Germline loops: CDR1 MNHEY, CDR2 SVGAGI. The V and J ends lost 0 bases and 0 bases respectively, with 5 bases between them. CDR3 sequence (DNA): TGTGCCAGCAGTTACTCCCCCGTGAACACTGAAGCTTTCTTT. Protein product: CASSYSPVNTEAFF.

The chain has TRBV6-5 and TRBJ1-3; D is perhaps TRBD1 (6 bases). V gave up 5 bases and J gave up 4 bases, with 15 bases separating them. Per germline, CDR1 MNHEY and CDR2 SVGAGI. This CDR3 comprises 15 residues. CDR3 amino acids: CASSRGQRNGNTIYF. In nucleotides, the CDR3 is TGTGCCAGCAGTCGTGGACAGAGAAACGGAAACACCATATATTTT.

The chain recombines TRBV28 with TRBJ1-1, with unresolved D. The germline V gene has CDR1 MDHEN and CDR2 SYDVKM. V was clipped by 1 base and J by 1 base, with 7 bases between them. The CDR3 has 14 amino acids. CDR3 nucleotide sequence: TGTGCCAGCAGTTTATTGGGCAGGAACACTGAAGCTTTCTTT. Encoded protein: CASSLLGRNTEAFF. The full variable domain, with the rest looked up from reference TRBV28 and TRBJ1-1, is DVKVTQSSRYLVKRTGEKVFLECVQDMDHENMFWYRQDPGLGLRLIYFSYDVKMKEKGDIPEGYSVSREKKERFSLILESASTNQTSMYLCASSLLGRNTEAFFGQGTRLTVV.

The rearrangement joins TRBV4-3 to TRBJ2-3; 11 nucleotides agree with TRBD2. J gave up 6 bases and V 5 bases, and 10 bases lay outside the gene matches. CDR1 is LGHNA, CDR2 YSLEER, per germline. This CDR3 is 16 amino acids long. CDR3: CASSTRLAGLGDTQYF. For the CDR3, the DNA is TGCGCCAGCAGCACGCGACTAGCGGGGTTGGGGGATACGCAGTATTTT.

This rearrangement joins TRBV11-3 to TRBJ2-5; TRBD1 agrees at 10 bases. From germline, CDR1 is SGHNT and CDR2 YENEEA. CDR3 size: 15 residues. Losses at the gene ends were 0 bases for V and 5 bases for J; bases not matched to a gene: 3. The CDR3 sequence: CASSLDGTGEETQYF. The CDR3 DNA follows: TGTGCCAGCAGCTTAGATGGGACAGGGGAGGAGACCCAGTACTTC.

V gene TRBV25-1 combines with J gene TRBJ1-2, with D possibly matching TRBD1 (5 bases). The CDR3 runs 17 residues. Germline V CDR1 and CDR2: MGHDK, SYGVNS. Trimming cost V 3 bases and J 3 bases, with 20 bases left between them. The CDR3 sequence: CASSDDRPGERYYGYTF. The CDR3 DNA is TGTGCCAGCAGTGACGACCGTCCGGGGGAGAGGTACTATGGCTACACCTTC.

With regard to this clone: Other DNA sequences in the same sample also yield this CDR3. CDR3 amino acids: CASSLVTSGQSTDTQYF. CDR3 bases: TGTGCCAGCAGCTTGGTAACTAGCGGGCAAAGCACAGATACGCAGTATTTT. The chain employs TRBV5-6 and TRBJ2-3, with 9 bases matching TRBD2. The germline V gene encodes CDR1 SGHDT and CDR2 YYEEEE. This CDR3 comprises 17 residues. V lost 0 bases and J lost 0; bases outside the gene matches: 5.

V usage is TRBV6-1 and J usage is TRBJ2-5, with 9 bases lining up with TRBD1. Germline trimming cut 6 bases from V and 2 bases from J; bases unmatched to any gene: 4. The CDR3 spans 14 residues. Germline CDR1 reads MNHNS; CDR2 reads SASEGT. The chain's CDR3 is CASRGTGPQETQYF. The DNA for the CDR3 is TGTGCCAGCAGAGGGACAGGGCCGCAAGAGACCCAGTACTTC.

This chain links TRBV6-1 with TRBJ2-5; no firm D call. The CDR3 is 15 residues long. V was shortened by 0 bases and J by 0 bases, with 8 bases between the two germline ends. Germline CDR1 MNHNS, CDR2 SASEGT. This CDR3 is CASSEARGYQETQYF. The CDR3 DNA sequence: TGTGCCAGCAGTGAAGCGCGTGGTTACCAAGAGACCCAGTACTTC.

The chain couples TRBV7-2 to TRBJ1-2, with a possible D match to TRBD1 (6 bases). The germline gives CDR1 SGHTA, CDR2 FQGNSA. This CDR3 comprises 14 residues. V was trimmed by 5 bases and J by 3 bases, leaving 13 bases between them. CDR3 sequence reads: CASSPGADDYGYTF. CDR3 nucleotide sequence: TGTGCCAGCAGCCCAGGGGCAGACGACTATGGCTACACCTTC.

The chain uses TRBV21-1 and TRBJ2-1; the table's D call of TRBD2 was not tested on the DNA. TRBV21-1 is reported as a pseudogene. This CDR3 spans 21 amino acids. CDR3 nucleotides: TGTGCCAGCAGCAAAGCCAGTGCTGCTAGCGGGGGCGACGATTCCTACAATGAGCAGTTCTTC. Translating gives CASSKASAASGGDDSYNEQFF.

This clone came up once. The chain employs TRBV27 and TRBJ2-7; D may be TRBD1 (5 bases). This CDR3 comprises 13 residues. The germline gives CDR1 MNHEY, CDR2 SMNVEV (reference sequence). The germline V and J ends were trimmed by 2 bases and 4 bases, with 9 bases remaining between them. CDR3 DNA: TGTGCCAGCAGTTTAAGACAGCCTTACGAGCAGTACTTC. Protein sequence: CASSLRQPYEQYF.

The chain joins TRBV5-1 to TRBJ2-5; perhaps TRBD2 as D (6 bases). The CDR3 loop spans 15 amino acids. The V end was cut by 0 bases, the J end by 2 bases, with 11 bases between. Germline CDR1 is SGHRS and CDR2 is YFSETQ. In DNA, the CDR3 is TGCGCCAGCAGCTTGGCCCCCGGGAGACAAGAGACCCAGTACTTC. It codes for CASSLAPGRQETQYF.

The chain links TRBV11-3 to TRBJ2-7, with a weak D call TRBD2 (6 bases). Germline V lookup: CDR1 SGHNT, CDR2 YENEEA. CDR3 length equals 14 residues. V was shortened by 5 bases and J by 4 bases, with 15 bases between the two germline ends. Here the CDR3 reads CASSPGEARYEQYF. CDR3 in DNA: TGTGCCAGCAGCCCTGGGGAGGCGCGGTACGAGCAGTACTTC.

The chain carries TRBV7-2 and TRBJ2-2, with TRBD1 matching 7 bases. The CDR3 sequence is 16 residues long. V dropped 0 bases and J dropped 5; count of bases not matched to a gene: 6. The germline V gene has CDR1 SGHTA and CDR2 FQGNSA. The CDR3 sequence: CASSLATGVITGELFF. The CDR3 bases are TGTGCCAGCAGCTTAGCCACAGGGGTTATAACCGGGGAGCTGTTTTTT.

The chain combines TRBV5-1 with TRBJ2-1, with 7 bases aligning to TRBD2. The ends lost 2 bases at V and 4 bases at J; junction bases unmatched: 6. The length of the CDR3 is 15 residues. Germline V gene sequence: CDR1 SGHRS, CDR2 YFSETQ. The CDR3 nucleotides are TGCGCCAGCAGCTTAGCGGGACTGCGATACAATGAGCAGTTCTTC. Residues: CASSLAGLRYNEQFF. The full variable domain, with the rest looked up from reference TRBV5-1 and TRBJ2-1, is KAGVTQTPRYLIKTRGQQVTLSCSPISGHRSVSWYQQTPGQGLQFLFEYFSETQRNKGNFPGRFSGRQFSNSRSEMNVSTLELGDSALYLCASSLAGLRYNEQFFGPGTRLTVL.